One and the same sample provided the 6 T cell receptor beta chains below, sequenced in a study of OX40 agonist ivuxolimab in advanced cancers. TCRdb's copy holds only in-frame clones and misses some; the assay was immunoSEQ multiplex PCR. The sample comprises roughly 42,000 clones, about 90% of which are singletons, and under 15% rests with the top ten. Sequenced here: CD4+ or CD8+ T cells sorted from blood, sampled in a trial of the OX40 agonist ivuxolimab. These receptors came from an adult with an advanced solid tumor such as melanoma, head and neck, liver or kidney cancer.

V gene TRBV7-9 combines with J gene TRBJ2-1; D gene ambiguous. The CDR3 totals 16 residues. Germline CDR1 and CDR2: SEHNR and FQNEAQ (reference sequence). Trimming left V 5 bases short and J 3 bases short, with 17 bases between. CDR3 sequence: CASSPAETHHYNEQFF. In DNA form, the CDR3 reads TGTGCCAGCAGCCCCGCGGAGACCCATCACTACAATGAGCAGTTCTTC.

CDR3 in amino acids: CASSPRRGNGYTF. The DNA for the CDR3 is TGTGCCAGCAGCCCACGGAGGGGGAACGGCTACACCTTC. The rearrangement uses TRBV28 and TRBJ1-2; a weak D match, TRBD1 (6 bases). The CDR3 consists of 13 residues. Trimming removed 6 bases from V and 8 bases from J, with 16 bases in between. The germline V gene encodes CDR1 MDHEN and CDR2 SYDVKM.

The V gene is TRBV2, the J gene TRBJ1-6; the D gene is possibly TRBD1 (5 bases). This CDR3 region has 12 residues. Per the germline V gene, CDR1 is SNHLY and CDR2 is FYNNEI. Trimming cost V 4 bases and J 9 bases, with 7 bases left between them. The CDR3: CASSGGISPLHF. In DNA, the CDR3 is TGTGCCAGCAGTGGGGGGATTTCACCCCTCCACTTT.

This clone has a single count. The rearrangement links TRBV7-2 to TRBJ1-1; D unresolved. Germline CDR1 reads SGHTA; CDR2 reads FQGNSA. The CDR3 consists of 12 residues. With 3 bases removed from V and 4 bases from J, the gap between germline ends came to 6 bases. CDR3: CASSFSSTEAFF. CDR3 nucleotide sequence: TGTGCCAGCAGCTTTTCCAGCACTGAAGCTTTCTTT.

The chain recombines TRBV27 with TRBJ2-1, with no clear D. This CDR3 spans 13 amino acids. Trimming took off 3 bases at V and 4 bases at J, with 7 bases between the two ends. Germline V gene sequence: CDR1 MNHEY, CDR2 SMNVEV (reference sequence). CDR3 in amino acids: CASSFSVYNEQFF. CDR3 nucleotides: TGTGCCAGCAGTTTTTCAGTTTACAATGAGCAGTTCTTC.

V gene TRBV27 combines with J gene TRBJ1-2, with D unresolved. Trimming shortened V by 3 bases and J by 0 bases, and 11 bases separated the two germline ends. CDR1 and CDR2 (germline): MNHEY, SMNVEV (reference sequence). The CDR3 has 15 amino acids. The CDR3 sequence is CASSFKGPPNYGYTF. The CDR3 region has the DNA TGTGCCAGCAGTTTCAAAGGACCACCTAACTATGGCTACACCTTC.